Listed here are 13 T cell receptor beta chains from one sample, sequenced in a study of radiotherapy plus CTLA-4 blockade in lung cancer (dated by TCRdb to 2016 to 2019). To prepare the library, the immunoSEQ multiplex PCR assay was applied. The table was pulled from immuneACCESS by TCRdb, which kept in-frame rearrangements only. Such tables lose some clones; where checked, under half of the loss comes from unresolved V genes, and the rest has no known cause. The sample table records around 91,000 clones; almost 90% of these occur just once. 4.9% of the sample lies in the top ten. The material was peripheral blood, obtained from a patient treated with radiotherapy plus ipilimumab. Receptor source: a human donor with non-small cell lung cancer that progressed on radiotherapy plus ipilimumab.

This clone occurred once. The sample has other DNA sequences that encode this CDR3 too. The chain uses TRBV7-9 and TRBJ1-5; D ambiguous. The germline V gene encodes CDR1 SEHNR and CDR2 FQNEAQ (reference sequence). Trimming shortened V by 3 bases and J by 3 bases, and 3 bases separated the two germline ends. The CDR3 loop spans 12 amino acids. The CDR3 region is CASSLVNQPQHF. CDR3 in DNA: TGTGCCAGCAGCTTGGTCAATCAGCCCCAGCATTTT.

This rearrangement joins TRBV2 to TRBJ2-5; TRBD2 might be the D (9 bases). Trimming took 6 bases from V and 5 from J, leaving 19 bases between them. Germline V gene lookup returns CDR1 SNHLY and CDR2 FYNNEI. The CDR3 is 15 amino acids. DNA for the CDR3: TGTGCCAGCAGAGACAGGGGACTAGCAGCGGAGACCCAGTACTTC. It codes for CASRDRGLAAETQYF.

In nucleotides, the CDR3 is TGTGCCAGCAGCACCTTCAATGAGCAGTTCTTC. Its protein is CASSTFNEQFF. The chain has TRBV6-1 and TRBJ2-1; D gene unclear. The CDR3 contains 11 residues. V dropped 6 bases and J dropped 6 bases, with 6 bases sitting between them. CDR1 and CDR2 (germline): MNHNS, SASEGT.

This chain uses TRBV21-1 with TRBJ2-7. TRBV21-1 is a pseudogene. CDR3 length equals 12 residues. CDR3 DNA sequence: TGTGCCAGCAGCAAAGGCCGTTACGAGCAGTACTTC. It specifies CASSKGRYEQYF.

The V and J genes are TRBV5-8 and TRBJ2-5; possible D gene TRBD2, 7 bases. Per the germline V gene, CDR1 is SGHTS and CDR2 is YDEGEE. V dropped 4 bases and J dropped 0 bases, with 16 bases sitting between them. The CDR3 runs to 16 residues. As DNA, the CDR3 is TGTGCCAGCAGCCCGATGGGGGGGCCCGACCAAGAGACCCAGTACTTC. Its translation is CASSPMGGPDQETQYF.

This clone was counted between two and nine times. V usage is TRBV7-3 and J usage is TRBJ1-1; D remains unclear. CDR3 length: 15 residues. CDR1 is SGHTA, CDR2 FQGTGA, per germline. V was pared by 4 bases and J by 1 base, with 13 bases between. In DNA form, the CDR3 reads TGTGCCAGCAGCTCCTCGGGAGGTCGGAACACTGAAGCTTTCTTT. This codes for CASSSSGGRNTEAFF.

The chain is built from TRBV4-1 and TRBJ2-1; the match to TRBD2 covers 12 bases. From germline, CDR1 is MGHRA and CDR2 YSYEKL. The V gene end was trimmed by 4 bases and the J gene end by 9 bases; junction bases not matched to a gene: 7. This CDR3 has 15 amino acids. The CDR3 here is CASSLLAGGPVEQFF. CDR3 sequence (DNA): TGCGCCAGCAGCCTCCTAGCGGGAGGGCCTGTTGAGCAGTTCTTC.

V and J are TRBV10-2 and TRBJ2-1; D ambiguous. Germline CDR1 is WSHSY and CDR2 is SAAADI. CDR3 length equals 10 residues. The V end lost 8 bases, the J end lost 10 bases, and 9 bases lay between the germline ends. The CDR3 sequence: CASSRGEQFF. As DNA, the CDR3 is TGCGCCAGCTCCCGAGGAGAGCAGTTCTTC.

V and J are TRBV29-1 and TRBJ2-5; tentatively, D is TRBD1 or TRBD2 (7 bases each). This CDR3 contains 13 residues. Germline CDR1 and CDR2: SQVTM and ANQGSEA. V was clipped by 4 bases and J by 4 bases, with 13 bases between them. CDR3 in DNA: TGCAGCGTTGTCAGGGGGGGCGGAGAGACCCAGTACTTC. It encodes CSVVRGGGETQYF.

The chain recombines TRBV6-1 with TRBJ1-4; TRBD1 agrees at 8 bases. Germline CDR1 reads MNHNS; CDR2 reads SASEGT. Trimming removed 3 bases from V and 5 bases from J; junction bases left unmatched: 5. CDR3 length: 15 residues. This CDR3 is CASSDLRGLNEKLFF. The CDR3 bases are TGTGCCAGCAGTGACCTCAGGGGGCTAAATGAAAAACTGTTTTTT.

This clone has just one count. The rearrangement links TRBV7-9 to TRBJ2-7; 10 bases are a match to TRBD1. Germline CDR1 SEHNR, CDR2 FQNEAQ (reference sequence). CDR3 length: 16 residues. After removal of 8 bases from V and 6 bases from J, the junction contained 16 bases not matched to a gene. CDR3 sequence reads: CASGHTVGTGASEQYF. CDR3 sequence (DNA): TGTGCCAGCGGACACACCGTAGGGACAGGGGCTTCCGAGCAGTACTTC. The full variable domain, its missing parts supplied by reference TRBV7-9 and TRBJ2-7, is DTGVSQNPRHKITKRGQNVTFRCDPISEHNRLYWYRQTLGQGPEFLTYFQNEAQLEKSRLLSDRFSAERPKGSFSTLEIQRTEQGDSAMYLCASGHTVGTGASEQYFGPGTRLTVT.

This rearrangement joins TRBV7-9 to TRBJ2-1; 8 positions match TRBD2. Germline V gene sequence: CDR1 SEHNR, CDR2 FQNEAQ (reference sequence). This CDR3 is built from 16 residues. V was pared by 2 bases and J by 0 bases, with 3 bases of the junction left unmatched. CDR3 residues: CASSLSGSNSYNEQFF. Written as DNA, the CDR3 is TGTGCCAGCAGCTTAAGCGGGAGTAACTCCTACAATGAGCAGTTCTTC.

A few counts support this clone. This sequence joins TRBV28 and TRBJ1-2; no reliable D call. The V end lost 8 bases, the J end lost 3 bases, and 10 bases lay between the germline ends. This CDR3 has 12 residues. From germline, CDR1 is MDHEN and CDR2 SYDVKM. This CDR3 is CASYGADYGYTF. CDR3 bases: TGTGCCAGCTACGGTGCGGACTATGGCTACACCTTC.